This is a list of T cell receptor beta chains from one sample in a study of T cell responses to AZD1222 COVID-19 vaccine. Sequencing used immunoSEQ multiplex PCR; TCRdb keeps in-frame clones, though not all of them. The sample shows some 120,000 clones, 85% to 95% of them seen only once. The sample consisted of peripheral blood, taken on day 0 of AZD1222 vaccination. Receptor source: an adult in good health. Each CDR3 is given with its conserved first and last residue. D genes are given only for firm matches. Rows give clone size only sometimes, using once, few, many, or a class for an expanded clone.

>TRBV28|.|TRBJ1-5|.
CASKHQGQGQPQHF
TGTGCCAGCAAACATCAGGGTCAGGGCCAGCCCCAGCATTTT
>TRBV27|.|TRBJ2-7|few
CASIGVGEQYF
TGTGCCAGCATTGGGGTCGGAGAGCAGTACTTC
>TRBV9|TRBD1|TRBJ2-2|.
CASSVGGGTGGYTGELFF
TGTGCCAGCAGCGTAGGTGGGGGAACAGGGGGGTACACCGGGGAGCTGTTTTTT
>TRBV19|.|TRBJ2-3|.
CASAEGGTDTQYF
TGTGCCTCGGCCGAGGGAGGCACAGATACGCAGTATTTT
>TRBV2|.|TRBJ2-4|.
CASRPRSAGVSKNIQYF
TGTGCCAGCAGACCACGATCGGCAGGGGTATCCAAAAACATTCAGTACTTC
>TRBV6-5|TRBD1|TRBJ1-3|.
CASSRTGGSGNTIYF
TGTGCCAGCAGTAGGACAGGAGGCTCTGGAAACACCATATATTTT
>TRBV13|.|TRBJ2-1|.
CASTLPDGNEQFF
TGTGCCAGCACCCTCCCTGACGGGAATGAGCAGTTCTTC
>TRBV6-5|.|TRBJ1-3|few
CASTEVNNLGNTIYF
TGTGCCAGCACGGAGGTCAATAACTTAGGAAACACCATATATTTT
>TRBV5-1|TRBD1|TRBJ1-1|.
CASSRGQLNTEAFF
TGCGCCAGCAGCAGGGGACAGCTGAACACTGAAGCTTTCTTT
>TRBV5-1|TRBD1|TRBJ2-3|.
CASSYRDSSTDTQYF
TGCGCCAGCAGCTACCGGGACAGTAGCACAGATACGCAGTATTTT
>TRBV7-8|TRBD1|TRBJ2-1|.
CASSLPPGQDYNEQFF
TGTGCCAGCAGCTTACCACCGGGACAGGACTACAATGAGCAGTTCTTC
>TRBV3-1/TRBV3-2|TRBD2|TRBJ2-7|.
CASSFGTSGYYEQYF
TGTGCCAGCAGCTTCGGGACTAGCGGGTATTACGAGCAGTACTTC
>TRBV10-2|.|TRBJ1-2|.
CASSQVNYGYTF
TGCGCCAGCAGTCAGGTGAACTATGGCTACACCTTC
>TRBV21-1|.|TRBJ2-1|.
CASNLGERKTVNNEQFF
TGTGCCAGCAATCTGGGCGAGCGAAAGACAGTTAACAATGAGCAGTTCTTC
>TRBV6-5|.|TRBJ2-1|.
CASSSRGVGATEQFF
TGTGCCAGCAGTTCCCGTGGTGTGGGAGCTACTGAGCAGTTCTTC
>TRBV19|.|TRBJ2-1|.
CASRNSGPSSYNEQFF
TGTGCCAGTCGGAACAGCGGGCCTAGCTCCTACAATGAGCAGTTCTTC
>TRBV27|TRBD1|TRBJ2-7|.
CASRSSPGTGLYEQYF
TGTGCCAGCAGATCCTCACCCGGGACAGGCCTGTACGAGCAGTACTTC
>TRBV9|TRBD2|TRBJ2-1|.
CASSVEGGRVPTEENEQFF
TGTGCCAGCAGCGTAGAGGGCGGGAGGGTTCCCACCGAGGAGAATGAGCAGTTCTTC
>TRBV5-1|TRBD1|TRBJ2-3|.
CASSLNSGTGGRGPSTDTQYF
TGCGCCAGCAGCTTAAATTCCGGGACAGGGGGACGGGGACCGAGCACAGATACGCAGTATTTT
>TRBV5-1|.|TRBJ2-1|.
CASSLEYRQSYNEQFF
TGCGCCAGCAGCTTGGAGTACCGGCAATCCTACAATGAGCAGTTCTTC
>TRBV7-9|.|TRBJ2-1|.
CASSSLEGARAYNEQFF
TGTGCCAGCAGCTCCTTGGAGGGAGCAAGGGCCTACAATGAGCAGTTCTTC
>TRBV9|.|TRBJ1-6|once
CASSVVQGTGSPLHF
TGTGCCAGCAGCGTCGTCCAGGGAACGGGCTCACCCCTCCACTTT
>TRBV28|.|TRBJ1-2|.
CASSLERVGGGYTF
TGTGCCAGCAGTTTAGAAAGGGTCGGCGGAGGCTACACCTTC
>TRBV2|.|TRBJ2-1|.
CASSESLQTVGNEQFF
TGTGCCAGCAGTGAATCCCTTCAAACGGTGGGAAATGAGCAGTTCTTC
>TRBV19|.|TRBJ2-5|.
CASSMASSARETQYF
TGTGCCAGTAGTATGGCCTCATCGGCCCGGGAGACCCAGTACTTC
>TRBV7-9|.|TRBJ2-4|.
CASRPTGSGNIQYF
TGTGCCAGCAGACCCACAGGGAGTGGAAACATTCAGTACTTC
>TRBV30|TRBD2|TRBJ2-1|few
CAWSLAGSSYNEQFF
TGTGCCTGGAGCCTAGCGGGGAGCTCCTACAATGAGCAGTTCTTC
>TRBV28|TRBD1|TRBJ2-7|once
CASSFSFRTGVNSESEQYF
TGTGCCAGCAGTTTCTCCTTCAGGACAGGGGTGAATTCGGAGAGCGAGCAGTACTTC
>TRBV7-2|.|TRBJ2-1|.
CASSPYNEQFF
TGTGCCAGCAGCCCTTACAATGAGCAGTTCTTC
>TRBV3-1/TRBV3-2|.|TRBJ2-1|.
CASSLTGYEQFF
TGTGCCAGCAGCCTAACAGGGTATGAGCAGTTCTTC
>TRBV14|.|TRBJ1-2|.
CASSQAPVGYTF
TGTGCCAGCAGCCAAGCTCCGGTTGGCTACACCTTC
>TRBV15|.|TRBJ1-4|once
CATSRERELFF
TGTGCCACCAGCAGAGAAAGGGAACTGTTTTTT
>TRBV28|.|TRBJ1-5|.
CASEPGEGLGGNQPQHF
TGTGCCAGCGAGCCTGGAGAGGGGCTTGGCGGCAATCAGCCCCAGCATTTT
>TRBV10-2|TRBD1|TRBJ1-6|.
CASRDLRTGSSPLHF
TGCGCCAGCAGGGACCTAAGGACAGGGAGTTCACCCCTCCACTTT
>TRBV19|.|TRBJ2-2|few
CASSMRGNTGELFF
TGTGCCAGTAGTATGAGAGGGAACACCGGGGAGCTGTTTTTT
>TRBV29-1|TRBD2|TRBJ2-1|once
CSSRGLAGAFYNEQFF
TGCAGCTCCAGGGGGCTAGCGGGAGCGTTCTACAATGAGCAGTTCTTC
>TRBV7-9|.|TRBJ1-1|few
CASSLRGPNTEAFF
TGTGCCAGCAGCTTAAGGGGACCGAACACTGAAGCTTTCTTT
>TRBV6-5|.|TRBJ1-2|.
CASEGGVYGYTF
TGTGCCAGCGAGGGAGGGGTCTATGGCTACACCTTC
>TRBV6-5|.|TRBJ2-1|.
CASTNGEAHNEQFF
TGTGCCAGCACCAACGGGGAGGCGCACAATGAGCAGTTCTTC
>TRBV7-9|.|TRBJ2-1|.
CASSLPEPSYNEQFF
TGTGCCAGCAGCCTCCCGGAACCATCCTACAATGAGCAGTTCTTC
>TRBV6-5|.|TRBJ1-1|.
CASSFGGEAFF
TGTGCCAGCAGTTTTGGAGGTGAAGCTTTCTTT
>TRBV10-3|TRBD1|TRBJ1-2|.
CAISEVRGQNYGYTF
TGTGCCATCAGTGAGGTGAGGGGGCAGAACTATGGCTACACCTTC
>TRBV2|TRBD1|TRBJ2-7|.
CASSVGTGTYEQYF
TGTGCCAGCAGTGTAGGGACAGGGACCTACGAGCAGTACTTC
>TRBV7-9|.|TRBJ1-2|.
CASSFRDFRGYTF
.
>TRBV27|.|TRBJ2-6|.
CASRRGSLSGANVLTF
TGTGCCAGCAGAAGGGGTTCTCTCTCTGGGGCCAACGTCCTGACTTTC
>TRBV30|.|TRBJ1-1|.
CAWSVPGWNTEAFF
TGTGCCTGGAGTGTACCGGGGTGGAACACTGAAGCTTTCTTT
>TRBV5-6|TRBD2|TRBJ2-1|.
CASSPGTSGYYNEQFF
TGTGCCAGCAGCCCAGGGACTAGCGGATACTACAATGAGCAGTTCTTC
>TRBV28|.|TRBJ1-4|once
CASQIHRAQLFF
TGTGCCAGCCAAATTCACCGGGCGCAACTGTTTTTT
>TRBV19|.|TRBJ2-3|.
CASSISPRGDTQYF
TGTGCCAGTAGTATAAGCCCCAGGGGAGATACGCAGTATTTT
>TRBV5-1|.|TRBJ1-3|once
CASSLEGGSGNTIYF
TGCGCCAGCAGCTTGGAAGGGGGTTCTGGAAACACCATATATTTT
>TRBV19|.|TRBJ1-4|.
CASSNWSTNEKLFF
TGTGCCAGTAGTAATTGGTCAACTAATGAAAAACTGTTTTTT
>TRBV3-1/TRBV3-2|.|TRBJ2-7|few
CASSQPLGLASEQYF
TGTGCCAGCAGCCAACCCTTGGGACTCGCCTCCGAGCAGTACTTC